This T cell receptor (beta chain) derives from a study of shared T cell receptors in the human thymus. Germline lookup yields CDR1 SGHNT and CDR2 YENEEA. The CDR3 consists of 18 residues. V shed 1 base and J 6 bases; nucleotides not matched to a gene: 15. Using immunoSEQ multiplex PCR, the repertoire was profiled, and TCRdb retains in-frame clones only, with some absent. This sample has hundreds of thousands of clones, with around 89% found just once. This sample was also put to use in a study of human thymus T cells. That paper adds: Healthy Finnish infants having corrective surgery for congenital heart defects served as donors. From resections taken during corrective heart surgery, the thymus tissue was obtained.

This clonotype originated in a boy under two years old with a congenital heart defect. This chain uses TRBV11-3 with TRBJ2-7; 10 nucleotides line up with TRBD2. The sequencing input was thymocytes. CDR3 amino acids: CASSLVLDASGREGEQYF. In nucleotides, the CDR3 is TGTGCCAGCAGCTTAGTCTTAGATGCTAGCGGGAGAGAAGGCGAGCAGTACTTC.